What follows are 29 T cell receptor beta chains derived from one specimen sequenced in a study of cytomegalovirus exposure and HLA in healthy donors. PCR was performed using 60 Vbeta and 13 Jbeta primers. TCRdb keeps only in-frame clones here, not all; method: immunoSEQ multiplex PCR. The sample holds hundreds of thousands of clones, about 75% seen once. Material: PBMCs. These receptors came from a male donor in good health and CMV-seronegative.

This clone was counted between two and nine times. CDR3 in amino acids: CASIKSGGGDTQYF. In nucleotides, the CDR3 is TGCGCCAGCATCAAAAGCGGGGGCGGAGATACGCAGTATTTT. The chain couples TRBV5-1 to TRBJ2-3; TRBD2 matches at 8 bases. V gave up 6 bases and J gave up 5 bases; unmatched junction bases: 8. The CDR3 covers 14 residues. The germline V gene encodes CDR1 SGHRS and CDR2 YFSETQ.

The V and J genes are TRBV28 and TRBJ2-1; D remains ambiguous. The CDR3 length is 13 residues. The V end was cut by 7 bases, the J end by 8 bases, with 15 bases between. From germline, CDR1 is MDHEN and CDR2 SYDVKM. CDR3 nucleotides: TGTGCCAGCAACGGAGAAGCACGCGATGAGCAGTTCTTC. It encodes CASNGEARDEQFF. Combining the CDR3 with reference TRBV28 and TRBJ2-1 gives the whole variable domain DVKVTQSSRYLVKRTGEKVFLECVQDMDHENMFWYRQDPGLGLRLIYFSYDVKMKEKGDIPEGYSVSREKKERFSLILESASTNQTSMYLCASNGEARDEQFFGPGTRLTVL.

This chain links TRBV7-2 with TRBJ1-2; D uncertain. Germline V gene sequence: CDR1 SGHTA, CDR2 FQGNSA. CDR3 size: 14 residues. The V end was cut by 1 base, the J end by 4 bases, with 10 bases between. This CDR3 is CASSLVREIYGYTF. For the CDR3, the DNA is TGTGCCAGCAGCTTAGTGAGGGAGATCTATGGCTACACCTTC.

V is TRBV28 and J is TRBJ2-7; TRBD1 matches 8 bases. CDR3 length equals 13 residues. Trimming cost V 6 bases and J 3 bases; bases outside gene matches: 4. In germline, CDR1 is MDHEN, CDR2 SYDVKM. CDR3 coding DNA: TGTGCCAGCAGGGGGACAGGTTTCTACGAGCAGTACTTC. The encoded protein is CASRGTGFYEQYF.

The CDR3 sequence: CASTPDRGIFEKLFF. Here the CDR3 DNA reads TGTGCCAGTACCCCGGACAGGGGGATATTTGAAAAACTGTTTTTT. This rearrangement joins TRBV19 to TRBJ1-4; 10 bases map to TRBD1. The CDR3 runs to 15 residues. Germline-derived CDR1 and CDR2 are LNHDA and SQIVND (reference sequence). Losses at the gene ends were 7 bases for V and 7 bases for J; bases not matched to a gene: 9.

This chain links TRBV25-1 with TRBJ2-3; D unresolved. Germline V gives CDR1 MGHDK, CDR2 SYGVNS. Trimming pared 4 bases from V and 5 bases from J, leaving 4 bases between. CDR3 length equals 11 residues. In DNA, the CDR3 is TGTGCCAGCAGTGCCAAAGATACGCAGTATTTT. Its translation: CASSAKDTQYF.

In its sample, this clone was seen once. The V gene is TRBV5-6, the J gene TRBJ2-7; D remains unclear. Trimming left V 5 bases short and J 1 base short, with 10 bases between. The CDR3 loop spans 13 amino acids. Germline values: CDR1 SGHDT, CDR2 YYEEEE. The CDR3 nucleotides are TGTGCCAGCAGATCAACAGAGTCCTACGAGCAGTACTTC. It yields the protein CASRSTESYEQYF.

The rearrangement joins TRBV6-4 to TRBJ1-6, with unresolved D. CDR3 length equals 13 residues. Germline V gives CDR1 MRHNA, CDR2 SNTAGT. Trimming left V 0 bases short and J 11 bases short, with 8 bases between. CDR3 sequence (DNA): TGTGCCAGCAGTGACTCTCGGGATACACCCCTCCACTTT. Translating gives CASSDSRDTPLHF.

The V gene is TRBV5-6, the J gene TRBJ2-7, with TRBD2 identical over 13 bases. The germline CDR1 and CDR2 sequences are SGHDT and YYEEEE. V was clipped by 3 bases and J by 5 bases; unmatched bases: 2. There are 14 residues in the CDR3. The CDR3: CASSWTSGSHEQYF. The CDR3 DNA reads as TGTGCCAGCAGCTGGACTAGCGGGAGCCACGAGCAGTACTTC. The full variable domain, its missing parts supplied by reference TRBV5-6 and TRBJ2-7, is DAGVTQSPTHLIKTRGQQVTLRCSPKSGHDTVSWYQQALGQGPQFIFQYYEEEERQRGNFPDRFSGHQFPNYSSELNVNALLLGDSALYLCASSWTSGSHEQYFGPGTRLTVT.

This clone was detected once. The chain uses TRBV5-4 and TRBJ1-2; 9 positions match TRBD1. J was trimmed by 4 bases and V by 5 bases; bases with no gene match: 3. CDR1 SGHNT and CDR2 YYREEE come from the germline V gene (reference sequence). There are 13 residues in the CDR3. Here the CDR3 DNA reads TGTGCCAGCAGAACGACAGGGGGCTATGGCTACACCTTC. Translation gives CASRTTGGYGYTF. The complete variable domain, with remaining parts taken from reference TRBV5-4 and TRBJ1-2, reads ETGVTQSPTHLIKTRGQQVTLRCSSQSGHNTVSWYQQALGQGPQFIFQYYREEENGRGNFPPRFSGLQFPNYSSELNVNALELDDSALYLCASRTTGGYGYTFGSGTRLTVV.

This chain links TRBV9 with TRBJ1-3, with TRBD1 identical over 7 bases. Germline V CDR1 and CDR2: SGDLS, YYNGEE. Trimming at V came to 3 bases and at J to 1 base, leaving 4 bases not matched to a gene. The CDR3 is 15 residues long. The CDR3 region is CASSGEQGSGNTIYF. CDR3 DNA sequence: TGTGCCAGCAGCGGTGAACAGGGGTCTGGAAACACCATATATTTT.

The genes are TRBV6-6 and TRBJ2-3, with 7 bases identical to TRBD1. Germline loops: CDR1 MNHNY, CDR2 SVGAGI (reference sequence). The CDR3 totals 16 residues. V lost 5 bases, J lost 4 bases, and 12 bases stayed unmatched. For the CDR3, the DNA is TGTGCCAGCAGTAACCCACAGGGGTCCCTCGCAGATACGCAGTATTTT. Translation gives CASSNPQGSLADTQYF.

The chain employs TRBV18 and TRBJ1-4, with TRBD1 identical over 7 bases. The CDR3 contains 18 residues. V shed 4 bases and J 0 bases; nucleotides not matched to a gene: 11. Germline-derived CDR1 and CDR2 are KGHSH and LQKENI. CDR3 bases: TGTGCCAGCTCACTCCTCCCGGGACAGCCGGCAACTAATGAAAAACTGTTTTTT. This sequence encodes CASSLLPGQPATNEKLFF.

The chain couples TRBV5-1 to TRBJ1-1; the match to TRBD1 covers 11 bases. Trimming took 4 bases from V and 5 from J; bases not matched to a gene: 7. Germline CDR1 SGHRS, CDR2 YFSETQ. The CDR3 has 15 amino acids. CDR3: CASSTGQGASTEAFF. For the CDR3, the DNA is TGCGCCAGCAGCACCGGACAGGGGGCGTCGACTGAAGCTTTCTTT.

The CDR3 loop is CASWADRNYGYTF. CDR3 nucleotides: TGTGCCAGCTGGGCGGACAGAAATTATGGCTACACCTTC. The V and J genes are TRBV2 and TRBJ1-2; weak D call: TRBD1 (6 bases). Trimming pared 8 bases from V and 5 bases from J, leaving 15 bases between. Germline-derived CDR1 and CDR2 are SNHLY and FYNNEI. The CDR3 has 13 residues.

This clone was seen once. This chain joins TRBV5-1 and TRBJ2-3; 9 nucleotides line up with TRBD2. The CDR3 length is 16 residues. Looked up from germline, CDR1 is SGHRS and CDR2 is YFSETQ. Trimming at V came to 4 bases and at J to 0 bases, leaving 6 bases not matched to a gene. This CDR3 reads CASSGGLARSTDTQYF. CDR3 DNA sequence: TGCGCCAGCAGCGGAGGACTAGCGAGAAGCACAGATACGCAGTATTTT.

The chain uses TRBV15 and TRBJ1-2, with D maybe TRBD1 (5 bases). This CDR3 has 13 amino acids. Trimming stripped 5 bases from V and 4 bases from J, with 11 bases between. The germline gives CDR1 LNHNV, CDR2 YYDKDF (reference sequence). The CDR3 bases are TGTGCCACCAGCCACCCCAGGGCCTATGGCTACACCTTC. This codes for CATSHPRAYGYTF.

The chain uses TRBV9 and TRBJ1-2; a possible D gene is TRBD1 (5 bases). V shed 3 bases and J shed 11 bases, with 14 bases lying between them. The CDR3 length is 12 residues. Germline V gene sequence: CDR1 SGDLS, CDR2 YYNGEE. This chain's CDR3 is CASSGGGSEYTF. The CDR3 DNA reads TGTGCCAGCAGCGGGGGCGGATCAGAATACACCTTC. Filled out from reference TRBV9 and TRBJ1-2, the complete variable domain reads DSGVTQTPKHLITATGQRVTLRCSPRSGDLSVYWYQQSLDQGLQFLIQYYNGEERAKGNILERFSAQQFPDLHSELNLSSLELGDSALYFCASSGGGSEYTFGSGTRLTVV.

CDR3 in amino acids: CASSTHSLFAGYTF. The CDR3 region has the DNA TGTGCCAGCAGTACTCACTCACTTTTTGCTGGCTACACCTTC. V gene TRBV6-5 combines with J gene TRBJ1-2, with D hard to call. With 5 bases removed from V and 7 bases from J, the gap between germline ends came to 17 bases. The CDR3 spans 14 residues. Germline lookup yields CDR1 MNHEY and CDR2 SVGAGI.

J is TRBJ1-5 and V is TRBV6-1, with a tentative D call TRBD1 (6 bases). Per germline, CDR1 MNHNS and CDR2 SASEGT. V lost 5 bases, J lost 6 bases, and 14 bases lay in between. The CDR3 totals 14 residues. The chain's CDR3 is CASSSNRATQPQHF. The CDR3 DNA sequence: TGTGCCAGCAGTTCCAACAGGGCGACTCAGCCCCAGCATTTT.

The CDR3 DNA follows: TGCGCCAGCAGTTATGGGGGGATGAACACCATATATTTT. Its protein is CASSYGGMNTIYF. The chain is built from TRBV5-1 and TRBJ1-3; TRBD1 might be the D (5 bases). The CDR3 length is 13 residues. V was trimmed by 5 bases and J by 7 bases, leaving 13 bases between them. Per germline, CDR1 SGHRS and CDR2 YFSETQ.

V and J are TRBV27 and TRBJ1-1; maybe TRBD1 (5 bases). Looked up from germline, CDR1 is MNHEY and CDR2 is SMNVEV (reference sequence). The length of the CDR3 is 13 residues. The germline V and J ends were trimmed by 2 bases and 7 bases, with 11 bases remaining between them. The CDR3 DNA sequence: TGTGCCAGCAGTTTAGTCAGGGAAGGTGAAGCTTTCTTT. Protein: CASSLVREGEAFF.

This sequence joins TRBV19 and TRBJ2-7; possibly TRBD1 for D (5 bases). The CDR3 sequence is 14 residues long. Per the germline V gene, CDR1 is LNHDA and CDR2 is SQIVND (reference sequence). V lost 1 base to trimming and J lost 4 bases, with 11 bases between them. CDR3 region: CASSIVAGRYEQYF. The CDR3 coding sequence is TGTGCCAGTAGTATAGTAGCAGGGCGGTACGAGCAGTACTTC.

The chain carries TRBV9 and TRBJ2-3, with D tentatively TRBD1 (6 bases). The V and J ends lost 4 bases and 3 bases respectively, with 21 bases between them. This CDR3 comprises 17 residues. Germline V gives CDR1 SGDLS, CDR2 YYNGEE. In DNA form, the CDR3 reads TGTGCCAGCAGCTTAACCGGGACACCAAGAGGTACAGATACGCAGTATTTT. Amino acids: CASSLTGTPRGTDTQYF.

V and J are TRBV4-1 and TRBJ2-2; 9 bases align to TRBD2. The CDR3 covers 14 residues. V lost 5 bases to trimming and J lost 7 bases; unmatched junction nucleotides: 5. Germline V gene sequence: CDR1 MGHRA, CDR2 YSYEKL. The CDR3 loop reads CASSEHSGGGELFF. The CDR3 coding sequence is TGCGCCAGCAGCGAACATAGCGGGGGCGGGGAGCTGTTTTTT.

This clone appeared a single time. The rearrangement links TRBV5-4 to TRBJ2-7; weak D call: TRBD1 (5 bases). There are 14 residues in the CDR3. Trimming cost V 6 bases and J 2 bases, with 15 bases left between them. The V gene's germline CDR1 is SGHNT and CDR2 YYREEE (reference sequence). The CDR3, as DNA: TGTGCCAGCAACCCAACAGGAGTCCCCTACGAGCAGTACTTC. Encoded protein: CASNPTGVPYEQYF.

The chain joins TRBV5-6 to TRBJ1-2; the match to TRBD1 covers 7 bases. After removal of 4 bases from V and 9 bases from J, the junction contained 6 bases not matched to a gene. This CDR3 region has 12 residues. Germline assignment: CDR1 SGHDT and CDR2 YYEEEE. The CDR3 loop is CASSPGTESYTF. Here the CDR3 DNA reads TGTGCCAGCAGCCCAGGGACAGAGAGCTACACCTTC. The full variable domain, its missing parts supplied by reference TRBV5-6 and TRBJ1-2, is DAGVTQSPTHLIKTRGQQVTLRCSPKSGHDTVSWYQQALGQGPQFIFQYYEEEERQRGNFPDRFSGHQFPNYSSELNVNALLLGDSALYLCASSPGTESYTFGSGTRLTVV.

This clone was seen a handful of times. The V and J genes are TRBV5-5 and TRBJ2-5; 13 nucleotides match TRBD2. The CDR3 covers 16 residues. The trim removed 4 bases at V and 5 bases at J, leaving 8 bases unmatched. Germline V gene sequence: CDR1 SGHKS, CDR2 YYEKEE (reference sequence). CDR3 DNA: TGTGCCAGCAGCCTACAGACTAGCGGGGGGTCGGAGACCCAGTACTTC. It specifies CASSLQTSGGSETQYF.

The chain combines TRBV30 with TRBJ1-2; D not certain. There are 12 residues in the CDR3. Trimming took 2 bases from V and 5 from J, leaving 9 bases between them. Germline V gene lookup returns CDR1 GTSNPN and CDR2 SVGIG (reference sequence). In nucleotides, the CDR3 is TGTGCCTGGAGTAGTTCCGAGTATGGCTACACCTTC. This translates into CAWSSSEYGYTF.